This T cell receptor beta chain was found in a study of CD8+CD57+ T cells in acquired aplastic anemia. The length of the CDR3 is 15 residues. The germline V gene encodes CDR1 LGHNA and CDR2 YSLEER. J lost 0 bases, V lost 3 bases, and 4 bases had no gene match. This clonotype was recorded at least ten times. Template material for TCR beta VDJ and CDR3 profiling consisted of genomic DNA. From the reads, TCRdb called clonotypes with MiXCR, one entry per CDR3 protein. This table has fewer than 250,000 distinct CDR3 sequences, around half appearing once. The rearrangement uses TRBV4-3 and TRBJ2-5, with 7 nucleotides matching TRBD1. The source of this sequence is a human donor in good health, serving as a control. The sample was sorted CD4+, CD8+, or CD8+CD57+ T cells (not recorded which) from PBMCs. The CDR3 DNA reads TGCGCCAGCAGCCAGGGACAGATCTACCAAGAGACCCAGTACTTC. Protein: CASSQGQIYQETQYF.